This T cell receptor (beta chain) was sequenced during a study of tumor and adjacent non-tumor tissue in lung cancer. TCRbeta libraries were built with three rounds of nested PCR, modified from ARM-PCR. TCRdb recomputed calls from the multiplex PCR reads with MiXCR, one row per CDR3 protein. This sample has about 70,000 distinct CDR3 sequences, with less than 80% found just once. General study points: Top 100 clones took a larger repertoire share in normal lung. Tumor tissue had significantly higher TCR diversity than normal lung. Tumor TCR diversity, when higher, was linked to shorter survival.

In the case of this clonotype: Its specificity is not known.

RNA was extracted from bulk tissue without any cell sorting. Chemotherapy-naive patients with new lung cancer underwent thoracic surgery in China, August–late 2014. The V gene's germline CDR1 is SQVTM and CDR2 ANQGSEA. Germline trimming cut 4 bases from V and 12 bases from J; bases unmatched to any gene: 8. CDR3 size: 14 residues. What was sequenced was lung tumor tissue. The rearrangement uses TRBV29-1 and TRBJ2-3; 15 bases map to TRBD2. The receptor's source is a man in his sixties with non-small cell lung cancer. As DNA, the CDR3 is TGCAGCGTTGGGACTAGCGGGAGGGCCGACACACAGTATTTT. The encoded protein is CSVGTSGRADTQYF.